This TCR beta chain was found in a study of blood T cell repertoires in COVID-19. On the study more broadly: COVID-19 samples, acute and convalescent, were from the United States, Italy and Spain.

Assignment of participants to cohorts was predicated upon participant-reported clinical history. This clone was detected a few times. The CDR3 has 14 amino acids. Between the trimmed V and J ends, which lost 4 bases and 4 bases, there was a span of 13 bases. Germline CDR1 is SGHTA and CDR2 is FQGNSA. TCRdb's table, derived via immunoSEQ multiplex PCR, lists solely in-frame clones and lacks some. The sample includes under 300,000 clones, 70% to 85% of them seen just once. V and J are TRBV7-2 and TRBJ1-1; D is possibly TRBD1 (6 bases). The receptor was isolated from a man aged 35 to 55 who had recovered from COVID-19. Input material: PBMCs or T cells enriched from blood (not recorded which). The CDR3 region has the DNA TGTGCCAGCAGCTACAGGGTCTCGGGCACTGAAGCTTTCTTT. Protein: CASSYRVSGTEAFF. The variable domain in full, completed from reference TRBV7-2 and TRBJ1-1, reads GAGVSQSPSNKVTEKGKDVELRCDPISGHTALYWYRQSLGQGLEFLIYFQGNSAPDKSGLPSDRFSAERTGGSVSTLTIQRTQQEDSAVYLCASSYRVSGTEAFFGQGTRLTVV.